This T cell receptor (beta chain) was captured by sequencing in a study of control samples from healthy donors and cancer patients. Germline CDR1 SGHRS, CDR2 YFSETQ. There are 16 residues in the CDR3. Trimming took 4 bases from V and 2 from J; bases not matched to a gene: 9. The assay was immunoSEQ multiplex PCR, and TCRdb's table has in-frame clones only and misses some. The sample has about 120,000 clones, about 93% seen once. What was sequenced was blood. The chain carries TRBV5-1 and TRBJ1-5; 7 bases align to TRBD1. The TCR originated in a man aged 25 to 40 in good health. Here the CDR3 reads CASSLRQGGGNQPQHF. The CDR3 DNA reads as TGCGCCAGCAGCCTCAGACAGGGCGGCGGCAATCAGCCCCAGCATTTT.